This TCR beta chain originates from a study of T cell repertoires in cytomegalovirus infection. At the level of the study: CMV infection plus the matching HLA type was flagged by public TCR beta signatures. General study results and limits: Totalled public TCR beta family frequency picked out people who carried CMV plus the relevant HLA. It was HLA-C-restricted CMV-specific TCR beta clonotypes that dominated the response ex vivo.

In this sample, this clonotype turned up many times. What it recognizes is unknown. The CDR3 sequence is 15 residues long. The V and J ends lost 4 bases and 0 bases respectively, with 12 bases between them. The V gene's germline CDR1 is SGHRS and CDR2 YFSETQ. Using its own MiXCR run on the reads, TCRdb lists one record per CDR3 protein. The sample lists 300,000 or so distinct CDR3 sequences; 9.6% were seen once. The TCR sequence derives from a human donor in good health (CMV status not recorded). Some clones in this sample may be carry-over from other donors' samples. The rearrangement joins TRBV5-1 to TRBJ2-3; possible D gene TRBD1, 6 bases. The sequencing input was PBMCs. The CDR3: CASSELGQSTDTQYF. As DNA, the CDR3 is TGCGCCAGCAGCGAACTAGGACAGAGCACAGATACGCAGTATTTT.